Following are 15 T cell receptor beta chains from one sample sequenced in a study of T cell repertoires in cytomegalovirus infection. TCRdb re-derived calls from the reads in MiXCR, one entry per CDR3 protein. The sample carries 350,000 to 500,000 distinct CDR3 sequences, approximately 33% recorded once. The sequencing sample was made of PBMCs. These TCRs come from a human donor in good health (CMV status not recorded). Some clones in this sample may be carry-over from other donors' samples.

This clonotype has a handful of counts. This rearrangement joins TRBV5-4 to TRBJ2-3; D might be TRBD1 (6 bases). The CDR3 is 15 amino acids. V gave up 1 base and J gave up 0 bases, with 9 bases separating them. Germline V gene lookup returns CDR1 SGHNT and CDR2 YYREEE (reference sequence). The CDR3: CASSLQGSSTDTQYF. The CDR3 DNA reads as TGTGCCAGCAGCTTGCAGGGGTCTAGCACAGATACGCAGTATTTT.

This clonotype was seen a handful of times. The chain is built from TRBV7-4 and TRBJ2-6; TRBD1 matches at 7 bases. Looked up from germline, CDR1 is SGHVT and CDR2 is SQSDAQ. V dropped 5 bases and J dropped 1; count of bases not matched to a gene: 11. The CDR3 loop spans 18 amino acids. The CDR3 spells CASSRRAGGRSGANVLTF. The CDR3 coding sequence is TGTGCCAGCAGCCGAAGGGCAGGGGGTAGATCTGGGGCCAACGTCCTGACTTTC.

This clonotype has only a few counts. The genes are TRBV10-3 and TRBJ1-1; no definite D call. Germline CDR1 is ENHRY and CDR2 is SYGVKD. Trimming shortened V by 2 bases and J by 1 base, and 5 bases separated the two germline ends. This CDR3 is built from 13 residues. In nucleotides, the CDR3 is TGTGCCATCAGTGAGGCTCCGAACACTGAAGCTTTCTTT. Translation gives CAISEAPNTEAFF.

The DNA for the CDR3 is TGTGCCAGCAGCCCGGGACCTTTTAGCAATCAGCCCCAGCATTTT. It translates to CASSPGPFSNQPQHF. V is TRBV28 and J is TRBJ1-5; D is possibly TRBD1 (5 bases). CDR1 is MDHEN, CDR2 SYDVKM, per germline. Trimming stripped 6 bases from V and 0 bases from J, with 12 bases between. CDR3 size: 15 residues.

The V call is TRBV6-1, the J call TRBJ2-1; 11 bases match TRBD1. V shed 2 bases and J 4 bases; nucleotides not matched to a gene: 13. From germline, CDR1 is MNHNS and CDR2 SASEGT. This CDR3 has 19 amino acids. DNA for the CDR3: TGTGCCAGCAGTGAATTGGGCCCGGTGGGACAGGGGGTATACAATGAGCAGTTCTTC. Its protein product is CASSELGPVGQGVYNEQFF.

This clonotype has just a few counts. A junction end diverges from the germline sequence, so it may reflect a read error. The chain employs TRBV14 and TRBJ2-7; D is perhaps TRBD1 (6 bases). The CDR3 consists of 15 residues. Germline V gene lookup returns CDR1 SGHDN and CDR2 FVKESK. This CDR3 reads CASSQVGAPTYEQYF. In DNA form, the CDR3 reads TGTGCCAGCAGTCAAGTGGGGGCCCCCACCTACGAGCAGTACTTC.

Concerning this clonotype: Being one base from a much bigger clone, this may be a read error. Here the CDR3 omits its conserved ending phenylalanine or tryptophan, so a read error is the likely source. This chain links TRBV11-1 with TRBJ2-2; D is ambiguous. Trimming pared 5 bases from V and 3 bases from J, leaving 16 bases between. Germline V gene lookup returns CDR1 SGHAT and CDR2 FQDESV (reference sequence). This CDR3 is built from 16 residues. The CDR3 spells CASSTRSSSDTGELFL. The CDR3 coding sequence is TGTGCCAGCAGCACCCGGTCCTCTTCCGACACCGGGGAGCTGTTTTTG.

About this clonotype itself: A much larger clone differs by one base, so this may be a read error. Here the CDR3 DNA reads TGTGCCAGCAGTTGTGCAGGGGTGGTAAGCTACACCTTC. This encodes CASSCAGVVSYTF. The chain links TRBV12-3 or TRBV12-4 to TRBJ1-2; tentative D call: TRBD1 (6 bases). The CDR3 is 13 amino acids. The germline V and J ends were trimmed by 4 bases and 9 bases, with 15 bases remaining between them.

The chain joins TRBV18 to TRBJ2-5; 8 nucleotides match TRBD2. The CDR3 has 14 amino acids. CDR1 and CDR2 (germline): KGHSH, LQKENI. V gave up 8 bases and J gave up 5 bases; unmatched junction bases: 10. The CDR3 sequence is CASTPRGGTETQYF. The CDR3 region has the DNA TGTGCCAGCACCCCCCGGGGGGGTACGGAGACCCAGTACTTC.

This clonotype has ten or more counts. V usage is TRBV7-2 and J usage is TRBJ2-7, with D possibly called TRBD1 or TRBD2 (6 bases each). The germline V gene encodes CDR1 SGHTA and CDR2 FQGNSA. V dropped 6 bases and J dropped 2 bases, with 11 bases sitting between them. CDR3 length: 13 residues. CDR3 in DNA: TGTGCCAGCAGTTACCGGGGGCCCTACGAGCAGTACTTC. Encoded protein: CASSYRGPYEQYF.

The chain couples TRBV11-3 to TRBJ2-1; D is ambiguous. CDR1 is SGHNT, CDR2 YENEEA, per germline. Trimming removed 5 bases at V and 7 bases at J, with 12 bases between. The CDR3 has 13 amino acids. The CDR3 DNA follows: TGTGCCAGCAGCATACAATCGAGGAATGAGCAGTTCTTC. As protein: CASSIQSRNEQFF.

V usage is TRBV12-3 or TRBV12-4 and J usage is TRBJ1-1; 8 bases are a match to TRBD1. V was pared by 6 bases and J by 2 bases, with 2 bases of the junction left unmatched. The CDR3 runs 13 residues. This CDR3 is CASRQGGNTEAFF. The CDR3 DNA reads as TGTGCCAGCAGACAGGGGGGTAACACTGAAGCTTTCTTT.

A word on this clonotype: One junction end disagrees with the germline gene, perhaps due to a read error. The chain recombines TRBV4-1 with TRBJ2-1, with D tentatively TRBD1 (8 bases). The CDR3 loop spans 14 amino acids. The V gene's germline CDR1 is MGHRA and CDR2 YSYEKL. Here the CDR3 DNA reads TGTGCCAGCAGCCTACAGGGGGGGCACAATGAGCAGTTCTTC. Its protein is CASSLQGGHNEQFF.

This clonotype occurred a few times. The chain links TRBV19 to TRBJ2-5; D assignment may be TRBD1 or TRBD2 (5 bases each). This CDR3 is 16 amino acids long. Looked up from germline, CDR1 is LNHDA and CDR2 is SQIVND (reference sequence). Trimming removed 1 base at V and 5 bases at J, with 17 bases between. CDR3 coding DNA: TGTGCCAGTAGTATAGGTCTGGGGACGGGTGTTGAGACCCAGTACTTC. This encodes CASSIGLGTGVETQYF.

This clonotype appeared many times. V gene TRBV7-2 combines with J gene TRBJ1-1; perhaps TRBD1 as D (5 bases). This CDR3 is built from 14 residues. Germline values: CDR1 SGHTA, CDR2 FQGNSA. Trimming took 5 bases from V and 3 from J, leaving 13 bases between them. The CDR3 loop is CASSPRGGDTEAFF. The CDR3 DNA reads as TGTGCCAGCAGCCCCCGGGGGGGGGACACTGAAGCTTTCTTT. Complete variable domain (other parts from reference TRBV7-2 and TRBJ1-1): GAGVSQSPSNKVTEKGKDVELRCDPISGHTALYWYRQSLGQGLEFLIYFQGNSAPDKSGLPSDRFSAERTGGSVSTLTIQRTQQEDSAVYLCASSPRGGDTEAFFGQGTRLTVV.